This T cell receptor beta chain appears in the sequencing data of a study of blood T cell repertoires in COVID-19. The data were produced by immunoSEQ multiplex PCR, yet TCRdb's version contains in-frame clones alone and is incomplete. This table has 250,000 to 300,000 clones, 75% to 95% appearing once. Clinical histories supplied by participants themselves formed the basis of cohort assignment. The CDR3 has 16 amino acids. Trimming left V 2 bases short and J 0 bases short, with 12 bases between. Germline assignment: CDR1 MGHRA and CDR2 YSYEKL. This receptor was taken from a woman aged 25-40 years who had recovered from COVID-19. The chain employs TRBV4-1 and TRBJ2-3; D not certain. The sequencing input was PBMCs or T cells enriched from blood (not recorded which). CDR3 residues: CASSQSSSLSTDTQYF. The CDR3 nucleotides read TGCGCCAGCAGCCAAAGTAGCAGCCTTAGCACAGATACGCAGTATTTT.